The 4 T cell receptor beta chains listed next were all sequenced from one sample in a study of shared clonotypes between healthy human individuals. CD45RO negativity and positive selection for CCR7 defined naive CD8 cells, a population that excluded terminally differentiated effector memory CD45RA+ cells. Data came from immunoSEQ multiplex PCR; TCRdb stores just in-frame clones and leaves some out. The sample comprises about 2.2 million clones, around 95% of which are singletons, and under 2% rests with the top ten. Sequences were obtained from naive CD8+ T cells from PBMCs. The receptors were sampled from a man between 18 and 29 years old in good health. Some clones in this sample may be carry-over from other donors' samples.

The V call is TRBV7-2, the J call TRBJ1-5; 7 bases map to TRBD1. The CDR3 consists of 15 residues. After removal of 6 bases from V and 1 base from J, the junction contained 6 bases not matched to a gene. Germline CDR1 is SGHTA and CDR2 is FQGNSA. The CDR3, as DNA: TGTGCCAGCAGTAGCTACAGGGGAAGCAATCAGCCCCAGCATTTT. Protein sequence: CASSSYRGSNQPQHF.

V usage is TRBV7-2 and J usage is TRBJ1-1; D is undetermined. The CDR3 sequence is 12 residues long. CDR1 and CDR2 (germline): SGHTA, FQGNSA. V lost 0 bases and J lost 6, with 5 bases in between. The CDR3 sequence is CASSLAHSEAFF. CDR3 coding DNA: TGTGCCAGCAGCTTAGCGCACTCTGAAGCTTTCTTT.

The sample holds one count of this clone. The J gene is TRBJ1-2, the V gene TRBV7-9, with no clear D. The CDR3 is 15 residues long. Germline V gene lookup returns CDR1 SEHNR and CDR2 FQNEAQ (reference sequence). V shed 1 base and J shed 4 bases, with 13 bases lying between them. The DNA of the CDR3 is TGTGCCAGCAGCTTAGGGACGGGCGCTTTCTATGGCTACACCTTC. This sequence encodes CASSLGTGAFYGYTF.

This rearrangement joins TRBV5-8 to TRBJ2-7, with 8 bases fitting TRBD1. The CDR3 length is 14 residues. Germline V gives CDR1 SGHTS, CDR2 YDEGEE. Trimming at V came to 2 bases and at J to 2 bases, leaving 3 bases not matched to a gene. The CDR3 bases are TGTGCCAGCAGCTTTAGACAGGGGACCTACGAGCAGTACTTC. Amino acids: CASSFRQGTYEQYF.